These T cell receptor beta chains were read from a single sample in a study of blood T cell repertoires in COVID-19. Method: immunoSEQ multiplex PCR; TCRdb's copy keeps in-frame clones and lacks some. The sample lists some 300,000 clones, 89% occurring once. Sequenced sample: PBMCs or T cells enriched from blood (not recorded which). The receptors come from a woman aged 45-60 years who had been exposed to COVID-19. CDR3s include the opening cysteine and the closing phenylalanine or tryptophan. The D gene is left open where the match is weak. The listing skips clone size in some rows; elsewhere it reads once, few, many or a size class.

>TRBJ1-4|TRBV9|-|-
TGTGCCAGCAGCGTGGCCAGCGGAGTATCTGAAAAACTGTTTTTT
CASSVASGVSEKLFF
>TRBJ2-7|TRBV30|TRBD1|-
TGTGCCTGGAGGGCGGACAGGGCCTGGGACTACGAGCAGTACTTC
CAWRADRAWDYEQYF
>TRBJ1-5|TRBV2|TRBD1|-
TGTGCCAGCAGTTCCCCGGGACAGGAGATGCAGCCCCAGCATTTT
CASSSPGQEMQPQHF
>TRBJ2-6|TRBV3-1/TRBV3-2|TRBD1|-
TGTGCCAGCAGCCTAACAGGGGGTCTCTCTGGGGCCAACGTCCTGACTTTC
CASSLTGGLSGANVLTF
>TRBJ1-6|TRBV2|-|-
TGTGCCAGCAGGGCTCAATATAATTCACCCCTCCACTTT
CASRAQYNSPLHF
>TRBJ1-1|TRBV28|-|-
TGTGCCAGCAGCGGGAGGCTAAACACTGAAGCTTTCTTT
CASSGRLNTEAFF
>TRBJ2-5|TRBV28|-|-
TGTGCCAGCCATCAGTCTAGGGGCGCCCGGGAGACCCAGTACTTC
CASHQSRGARETQYF
>TRBJ1-6|TRBV19|-|-
TGTGCCAGTAGTATCCAAAGCCTTAATTCACCCCTCCACTTT
CASSIQSLNSPLHF
>TRBJ2-7|TRBV10-3|-|-
TGTGCCATCAGTGAGTCGACAGCCTTCGGGCAGTACTTC
CAISESTAFGQYF
>TRBJ2-5|TRBV20-1|-|-
TGCAGTGCTCAGCGATGGGAGACCCAGTACTTC
CSAQRWETQYF
>TRBJ1-3|TRBV3-1/TRBV3-2|-|-
TGTGCCAGCAGCTCTCTCAGGGAGGGTCGAAACACCATATATTTT
CASSSLREGRNTIYF
>TRBJ1-4|TRBV18|-|-
TGTGCCAGCTCACCACCGGGCCGCTTGATAACTAATGAAAAACTGTTTTTT
CASSPPGRLITNEKLFF
>TRBJ2-3|TRBV7-5|-|-
TGTGCCAGAAGCTCCCGGGACAGGGATACGCAGTATTTT
CARSSRDRDTQYF
>TRBJ2-3|TRBV5-6|TRBD2|-
TGTGCCAGCAGCTTTCGGGACTATTTGGATACGCAGTATTTT
CASSFRDYLDTQYF
>TRBJ2-1|TRBV6-5|TRBD2|once
TGTGCCAGCAGTTACTCAGGCGGGGGGGCCCTCAATGAGCAGTTCTTC
CASSYSGGGALNEQFF
>TRBJ1-2|TRBV4-1|-|-
TGCGCCAGCAGCCAAGATAGATCTCTGGGGGGGCGCAATTATGGCTACACCTTC
CASSQDRSLGGRNYGYTF
>TRBJ1-2|TRBV6-1|-|-
TGTGCCAGCAGTGGAAACACTCAAGGACTCCATCACTATGGCTACACCTTC
CASSGNTQGLHHYGYTF
>TRBJ1-6|TRBV28|-|once
TGTGCCAGCAGTCCAGGGTTTTCCCTAAGTGGCTCAAATTCACCCCTCCACTTT
CASSPGFSLSGSNSPLHF
>TRBJ1-1|TRBV19|-|-
TGTGCCAGTAGTGCGAAGGGGCAACTGAACACTGAAGCTTTCTTT
CASSAKGQLNTEAFF
>TRBJ1-5|TRBV6-2/TRBV6-3|-|-
TGTGCCAGCAGTATCCCGGGGGGCAATCAGCCCCAGCATTTT
CASSIPGGNQPQHF
>TRBJ2-1|TRBV3-1/TRBV3-2|TRBD2|-
TGTGCCAGCAGCCAAGAGTTCGCTAGCGGGTACAATGAGCAGTTCTTC
CASSQEFASGYNEQFF
>TRBJ2-1|TRBV4-2|TRBD2|-
TGTGCCAGCAGCCAAGATGGGCGAGCGGGGGGGGTTATCAATGAGCAGTTCTTC
CASSQDGRAGGVINEQFF
>TRBJ1-2|TRBV7-2|-|few
TGTGCCAGCAGCAAGGAGGCAGCCTATACCGGCTACACCTTC
CASSKEAAYTGYTF
>TRBJ1-1|TRBV19|-|-
TGTGCCAGTAGTGTCCAGGGTTTAAAAAGAAACACTGAAGCTTTCTTT
CASSVQGLKRNTEAFF
>TRBJ2-7|TRBV5-1|TRBD2|few
TGCGCCAGCAGCTTGAACGCGGGCGGCGGGGGGGCCTCCGAGCAGTACTTC
CASSLNAGGGGASEQYF
>TRBJ1-4|TRBV7-9|-|-
TGTGCCAGCAGCTTCACAGGTCCTAATGAAAAACTGTTTTTT
CASSFTGPNEKLFF
>TRBJ2-7|TRBV10-3|TRBD1|-
TGTGCCATCAGACCCACAGGGGGCCACGAGCAGTACTTC
CAIRPTGGHEQYF
>TRBJ1-2|TRBV18|-|-
TGTGCCAGCTCACCCAACTCAGGGGAGATCGGCTACACCTTC
CASSPNSGEIGYTF
>TRBJ2-7|TRBV5-1|TRBD1|once
TGCGCCAGCAGCTGGGACAGGGGCGCCTACGAGCAGTACTTC
CASSWDRGAYEQYF
>TRBJ1-2|TRBV3-1/TRBV3-2|TRBD1|once
TGTGCCAGCAGCCAAGGGACAGGGTTAGATGGCTACACCTTC
CASSQGTGLDGYTF
>TRBJ1-2|TRBV7-9|-|-
TGTGCCAGCAGCTTAGAACAGGGTTTTGGCTACACCTTC
CASSLEQGFGYTF
>TRBJ2-2|TRBV5-1|-|once
TGCGCCAGCAGCTTGGACGTGGGTGCGGATACCGGGGAGCTGTTTTTT
CASSLDVGADTGELFF
>TRBJ2-3|TRBV7-2|TRBD2|-
TGTGCCAGCAGCTTAGTTGGCGGGACTAATTCTGATACGCAGTATTTT
CASSLVGGTNSDTQYF
>TRBJ1-1|TRBV24-1|-|few
TGTGCCACCAGTGATTTGCCGGGAGCTGAAGCTTTCTTT
CATSDLPGAEAFF
>TRBJ1-1|TRBV6-5|TRBD1|-
TGTGCCAGCCATAAATCCGGGACAGGGAGTTCTGAAGCTTTCTTT
CASHKSGTGSSEAFF
>TRBJ1-2|TRBV5-4|-|few
TGTGCCGGAAAGACTGGGGCGACTAACTATGGCTACACCTTC
CAGKTGATNYGYTF
>TRBJ2-2|TRBV6-4|TRBD1|once
TGTGCCAGCAGTGAAGACAGGGTGGCCGGGGAGCTGTTTTTT
CASSEDRVAGELFF
>TRBJ2-1|TRBV7-9|-|-
TGTGCCAGCAGTCCTGCGGTTAGGTCCTACAATGAGCAGTTCTTC
CASSPAVRSYNEQFF
>TRBJ1-2|TRBV29-1|-|-
TGCAGCGTTGAAGGAGAACCCCTTTCTAACTATGGCTACACCTTC
CSVEGEPLSNYGYTF
>TRBJ2-2|TRBV27|TRBD1|once
TGTGCCAGCAGTCGGACAGGGCTAAAGACCGGGGAGCTGTTTTTT
CASSRTGLKTGELFF
>TRBJ1-4|TRBV28|-|-
TGTGCCAGCAGTCACGGGTGGTCTAATGAAAAACTGTTTTTT
CASSHGWSNEKLFF
>TRBJ1-2|TRBV28|-|-
TGTGCCAGCAGTTTGTTGGCCAGGGATAACTATGGCTACACCTTC
CASSLLARDNYGYTF
>TRBJ1-3|TRBV11-2|TRBD1|-
TGTGCCAGCAGCTTCGACAGGGGTGGAAACACCATATATTTT
CASSFDRGGNTIYF
>TRBJ2-5|TRBV7-2|TRBD2|-
TGTGCCAGCAGCGAACCCTCTAGCGGGGAACAAGAGACCCAGTACTTC
CASSEPSSGEQETQYF
>TRBJ1-1|TRBV19|-|-
TGTGCCAGTAGTATCCAGGGTATGAACACTGAAGCTTTCTTT
CASSIQGMNTEAFF
>TRBJ2-1|TRBV9|TRBD2|once
TGTGCCAGCAGCCCCTTTACGGGGGGGCCCTTGAATGAGCAGTTCTTC
CASSPFTGGPLNEQFF
>TRBJ2-2|TRBV9|TRBD2|-
TGTGCCAGCAGCGGACGACCCGGGACTAGCCTCAACACCGGGGAGCTGTTTTTT
CASSGRPGTSLNTGELFF
>TRBJ2-7|TRBV16|-|-
TGTGCCAGCAGCCCTAAGACAGGCACCTACGAGCAGTACTTC
CASSPKTGTYEQYF
>TRBJ1-5|TRBV9|TRBD1|-
TGTGCCAGCAGCGTACCCCCCGTAGGACAGGGCGATCAGCCCCAGCATTTT
CASSVPPVGQGDQPQHF
>TRBJ1-5|TRBV4-1|TRBD1|-
TGCGCCAGCAGCCAAGATGGACAGGGGGCCTATCAGCCCCAGCATTTT
CASSQDGQGAYQPQHF
>TRBJ1-2|TRBV12-3/TRBV12-4|-|-
TGTGCCAGCAGCAGGGGAATTCGGGGCTACACCTTC
CASSRGIRGYTF
>TRBJ1-3|TRBV3-1/TRBV3-2|-|-
TGTGCCAGCCGGACAGCCGGAAACACCATATATTTT
CASRTAGNTIYF
>TRBJ2-5|TRBV6-5|TRBD2|-
TGTGCCAGCAAACATAGCGGGGCCCCAGAGACCCAGTACTTC
CASKHSGAPETQYF